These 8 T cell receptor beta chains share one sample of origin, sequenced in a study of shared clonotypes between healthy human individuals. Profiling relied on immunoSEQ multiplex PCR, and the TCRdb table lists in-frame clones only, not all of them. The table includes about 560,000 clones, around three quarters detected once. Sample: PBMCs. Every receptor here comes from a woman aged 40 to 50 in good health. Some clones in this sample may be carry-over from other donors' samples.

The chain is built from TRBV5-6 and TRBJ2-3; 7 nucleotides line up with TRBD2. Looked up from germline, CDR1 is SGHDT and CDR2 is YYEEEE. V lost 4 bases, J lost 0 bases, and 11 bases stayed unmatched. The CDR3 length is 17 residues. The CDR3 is CASSRDPLATSTDTQYF. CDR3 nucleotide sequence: TGTGCCAGCAGCCGGGATCCACTAGCGACTAGCACAGATACGCAGTATTTT.

As DNA, the CDR3 is TGTGCCAGCAGCCCAGACCTAGCGGGAGAGTACGAGCAGTACTTC. Its translation: CASSPDLAGEYEQYF. This chain connects TRBV4-2 to TRBJ2-7; 10 bases are a match to TRBD2. This CDR3 region has 15 residues. Germline V gene sequence: CDR1 LGHNA, CDR2 YNFKEQ. V shed 4 bases and J 4 bases; nucleotides not matched to a gene: 7.

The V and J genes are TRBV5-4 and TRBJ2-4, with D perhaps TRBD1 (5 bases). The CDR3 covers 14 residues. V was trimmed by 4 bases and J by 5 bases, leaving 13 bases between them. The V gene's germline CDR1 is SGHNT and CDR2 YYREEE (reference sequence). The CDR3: CASSRQGGQNIQYF. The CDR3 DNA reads TGTGCCAGCAGCCGCCAGGGTGGACAAAACATTCAGTACTTC.

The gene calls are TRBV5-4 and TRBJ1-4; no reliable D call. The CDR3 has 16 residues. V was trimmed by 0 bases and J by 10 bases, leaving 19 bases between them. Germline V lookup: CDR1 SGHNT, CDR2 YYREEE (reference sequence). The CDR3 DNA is TGTGCCAGCAGCTTGGACCCAGAGACCACGAACGGAAAACTGTTTTTT. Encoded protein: CASSLDPETTNGKLFF.

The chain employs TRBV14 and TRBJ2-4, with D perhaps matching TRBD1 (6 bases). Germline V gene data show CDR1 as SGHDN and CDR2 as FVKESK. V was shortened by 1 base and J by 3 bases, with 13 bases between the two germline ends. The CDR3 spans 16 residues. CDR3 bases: TGTGCCAGCAGCCAAGCCGGAGACAGGTTCAAAAACATTCAGTACTTC. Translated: CASSQAGDRFKNIQYF.

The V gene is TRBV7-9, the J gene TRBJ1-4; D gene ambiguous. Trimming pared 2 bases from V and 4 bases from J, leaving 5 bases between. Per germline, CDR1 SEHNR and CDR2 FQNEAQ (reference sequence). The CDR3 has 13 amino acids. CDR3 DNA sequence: TGTGCCAGCAGCTTACTGAGTAATGAAAAACTGTTTTTT. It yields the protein CASSLLSNEKLFF.

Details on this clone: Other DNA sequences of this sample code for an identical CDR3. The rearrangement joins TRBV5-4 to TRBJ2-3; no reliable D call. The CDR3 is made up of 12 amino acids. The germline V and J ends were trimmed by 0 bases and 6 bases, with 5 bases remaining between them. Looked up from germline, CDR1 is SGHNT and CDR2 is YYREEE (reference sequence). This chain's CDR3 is CASSLGRDTQYF. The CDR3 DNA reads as TGTGCCAGCAGCTTGGGCAGGGATACGCAGTATTTT.

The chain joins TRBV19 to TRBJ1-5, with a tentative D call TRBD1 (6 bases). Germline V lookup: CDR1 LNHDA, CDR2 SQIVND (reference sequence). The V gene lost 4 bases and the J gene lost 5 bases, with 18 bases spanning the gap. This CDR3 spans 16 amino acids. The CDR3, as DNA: TGTGCCAGTAGTAAGTGGGGGACGGACAGAGATCAGCCCCAGCATTTT. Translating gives CASSKWGTDRDQPQHF.